A selection of T cell receptor beta chains follows, all from one sample in a study of blood T cell repertoires in COVID-19. Sequencing was performed with immunoSEQ multiplex PCR; in TCRdb, only in-frame clones are kept and a portion is missing. The table lists a few hundred thousand clones, around 89% of them singletons, with about 9.9% in the top ten. The source material was PBMCs or T cells enriched from blood (not recorded which). The receptors were gathered from a woman in her 40s who had recovered from COVID-19. Each CDR3 is given without its conserved first and last residue. Rows give clone size only sometimes, using once, few, many, or a class for an expanded clone.

V,size,J,CDR3
TRBV6-6,.,TRBJ2-5,ASSYSQGGQTQY
TRBV28,.,TRBJ2-5,ASSFITSGEKTQY
TRBV30,.,TRBJ2-7,AWSVYSPGQGASSGLEQY
TRBV11-3,.,TRBJ2-5,ASSARSVQETQY
TRBV19,.,TRBJ2-1,ASSMWSYNEQF
TRBV9,.,TRBJ1-3,ASSVEPAGNTIY
TRBV10-3,.,TRBJ1-4,AIRAREGENEKLF
TRBV30,.,TRBJ2-3,AWSAGASSTDTQY
TRBV7-9,.,TRBJ2-5,ASSLFSRGGETQY
TRBV18,.,TRBJ1-1,ASSGQQNTEAF
TRBV27,.,TRBJ2-7,ASRGAGIYEQY
TRBV5-1,.,TRBJ2-1,ASSHRWPAGQSSYNEQF
TRBV7-2,.,TRBJ2-3,ASSLEHRTSGTDTQY
TRBV27,.,TRBJ2-7,ASSFRGSYEQY
TRBV24-1,.,TRBJ2-1,ATSGPGLAGGGNEQF
TRBV7-9,.,TRBJ1-1,ANGEGNTEAF
TRBV11-2,.,TRBJ2-3,ASSSRLTDTQY
TRBV7-2,.,TRBJ1-2,ASHTGTGGTNYGYT
TRBV3-1/TRBV3-2,.,TRBJ2-1,ASSKEGLAGGQHEQF
TRBV29-1,.,TRBJ2-7,SVPYFYEQY
TRBV4-3,.,TRBJ1-1,ASSHHRGPTF
TRBV27,.,TRBJ1-1,ASSSRQGLNTEAF
TRBV6-5,.,TRBJ1-4,ASRRGANEKLF
TRBV11-2,.,TRBJ2-7,ASSLNPPRGYEQY
TRBV28,.,TRBJ2-3,AILDRGADTQY
TRBV3-1/TRBV3-2,.,TRBJ1-2,ASSQWAGPNYGYT
TRBV28,.,TRBJ1-6,ASSRTGALNNSPLH
TRBV18,.,TRBJ1-5,ASSPGQNQPQH
TRBV5-1,.,TRBJ1-2,ASSLQQNYGYT
TRBV7-2,.,TRBJ2-1,ASSLVGGQGADEQF
TRBV6-1,.,TRBJ2-7,ASSEGQGAQNEQY
TRBV28,.,TRBJ1-2,ASSLPQGLNYGYT
TRBV15,.,TRBJ1-2,ATSRDIQGSDYGYT
TRBV3-1/TRBV3-2,.,TRBJ1-4,ASSQEPADNEKLF
TRBV7-9,.,TRBJ2-1,ASSLSTGDNEQF
TRBV27,.,TRBJ2-7,ASSLSGQGWYEQY
TRBV7-3,.,TRBJ2-5,ASSLSGGPQETQY
TRBV5-1,.,TRBJ1-6,ASSLGWGDYNSPLH
TRBV9,.,TRBJ1-3,ASSVGTGPSSGNTIY
TRBV5-6,.,TRBJ2-1,ASSFRAGTSGYNEQF
TRBV7-9,.,TRBJ2-7,ASSSPPLAGDWGEQY
TRBV2,.,TRBJ2-1,ASTGTGGTYNEQF
TRBV4-2,few,TRBJ2-3,ASSQDQGGSGADTQY
TRBV9,.,TRBJ1-3,ASSVGTGSINTIY
TRBV6-1,.,TRBJ1-6,ASSEARTVNSPLH
TRBV27,few,TRBJ2-1,ASRGGDLEQF
TRBV6-5,.,TRBJ2-1,ASTLGLGLEQF
TRBV29-1,once,TRBJ2-1,SAGTGDEQF
TRBV27,.,TRBJ2-7,ASSPRTAPHEQY
TRBV10-3,.,TRBJ1-2,AISATQGSDYGYT
TRBV29-1,.,TRBJ1-2,SVEASFYGYT
TRBV7-8,few,TRBJ1-5,ASSPRTGVSNQPQH
TRBV27,.,TRBJ1-4,ASNHGGTNEKLF
TRBV5-1,.,TRBJ1-1,ASSLADGGTEAF
TRBV30,.,TRBJ2-2,AWSVRDRYTGELF